This TCR beta chain was obtained from a study of siplizumab effects on memory and regulatory T cells. Study results and caveats: Sequences below about 10^-5 frequency were poorly captured, and few alloreactive clones mapped to unstimulated subsets. Unstimulated naive T cells seemed to show more diversity than memory cells did, and they also seemed to be among the major contributors to the alloresponse. No naive or memory phenotype could be assigned to roughly 80-97% of proliferating clones.

Assays covered roughly 9.8 x 10^4 TCR templates per sample. TCRdb's table, derived via immunoSEQ multiplex PCR, lists solely in-frame clones and lacks some. The sample has approximately 56,000 clones; just over 95% are singletons. On this clone itself: Its antigen is unknown.

The sequence came from a human donor in good health. The sample consisted of naive CD8+ T cells sorted from blood.

CDR3 nucleotide sequence: TGTGCCAGCAGCTTAGGCGGGAGATCCTACGAGCAGTACTTC. It codes for CASSLGGRSYEQYF. The V call is TRBV7-6, the J call TRBJ2-7, with TRBD2 matching 7 bases. J was trimmed by 1 base and V by 1 base; bases with no gene match: 1. The length of the CDR3 is 14 residues. Germline CDR1 is SGHVS and CDR2 is FNYEAQ.